This T cell receptor (beta chain) was profiled in a study of early T cells in non-severe SARS-CoV-2 infection. This clonotype was found many times. Its antigen is currently unknown. TCRdb reanalysed the 5' RACE reads using MiXCR and keeps one entry per CDR3 protein. Of 45,000 or so distinct CDR3 sequences listed, over 5% are singletons. The CDR3 has 14 amino acids. The germline V and J ends were trimmed by 10 bases and 2 bases, with 17 bases remaining between them. General study points: Anti-spike CD8 specificities were favored by VDJdb matching, whose results missed private and CD4 specificities.

The rearrangement links TRBV12-3 or TRBV12-4 to TRBJ1-2, with TRBD1 as a possible D gene (5 bases). What was sequenced was whole blood. The receptor comes from an adult who was a healthcare worker with PCR-confirmed SARS-CoV-2 infection or an uninfected control (not recorded which). CDR3 in DNA: TGTGCCACCCACTCAGGGTCGGGCAACTATGGCTACACCTTC. The encoded protein is CATHSGSGNYGYTF.